These T cell receptor beta chains were read from a single sample in a study of T cells in Graves' hyperthyroidism and ophthalmopathy. TCRdb itself ran the multiplex PCR reads through MiXCR, one entry per CDR3 protein. The sample lists hundreds of thousands of distinct CDR3 sequences; approximately 15% were seen once. Sequencing used blood. Receptors originate from a woman aged 18-29 years with Graves' hyperthyroidism. CDR3s include the opening cysteine and the closing phenylalanine or tryptophan. The D gene is left open where the match is weak. A row's size may be missing; if present it is once, few, many or a size class.

>TRBJ2-7|few|TRBV4-3|NA
TGCGCCAGCAGCCAAGCTTTGTCCGAGGGACACAGCTCCTACGAGCAGTACTTC
CASSQALSEGHSSYEQYF
>TRBJ1-1|many|TRBV2|NA
TGTGCCAGCTCGGCCAGGGGAGTGGAAAGCACTGAAGCTTTCTTT
CASSARGVESTEAFF
>TRBJ1-2|NA|TRBV19|NA
TGTGCCAGTAGTCAACTCCGGGGGGTGAACTATGGCTACACCTTC
CASSQLRGVNYGYTF
>TRBJ2-7|few|TRBV29-1|TRBD1
TGCAGCGTTGCACTCGGGACAGGGGGGTACGAGCAGTACTTC
CSVALGTGGYEQYF
>TRBJ2-1|NA|TRBV29-1|TRBD2
TGCAGCGTGCGGGGCGGGAGGGCCGGCTACAATGAGCAGTTCTTC
CSVRGGRAGYNEQFF
>TRBJ1-5|few|TRBV7-8|NA
TGTGCCAGCAGCTTAGTTGCCTGGGGGGGCAATCAGCCCCAGCATTTT
CASSLVAWGGNQPQHF
>TRBJ2-2|many|TRBV2|NA
TGTGCCAGCAGTGCGGGGGGACAGCTCACCGGGGAGCTGTTTTTT
CASSAGGQLTGELFF
>TRBJ1-1|many|TRBV12-3/TRBV12-4|NA
TGTGCCAGCAGTTTAGGTTCGGGGGCTGTGCGGGCTTTCTTT
CASSLGSGAVRAFF
>TRBJ2-5|many|TRBV3-1|NA
TGTGCCAGCAGCCAAGAGGGAGGAGAGGACCAAGAGACCCAGTACTTC
CASSQEGGEDQETQYF
>TRBJ2-3|many|TRBV7-2|NA
TGTGCCAGCAGCTTAGCCGAGCTGGATACGCAGTATTTT
CASSLAELDTQYF
>TRBJ1-1|many|TRBV5-1|NA
TGCGCCAGCAGCCCTGAGGCGAAGGGCACTGAAGCTTTCTTT
CASSPEAKGTEAFF
>TRBJ1-3|NA|TRBV6-2/TRBV6-3|NA
TGTGCCAGCAGTTGGGACGAACGGCGGTCCTCTGGAAACACCATATATTTT
CASSWDERRSSGNTIYF
>TRBJ2-2|NA|TRBV27|NA
TGTGCCAGCAGTTTTAGCACCGGGGAGCTGTCTTTT
CASSFSTGELSF
>TRBJ1-1|few|TRBV20-1|TRBD1
TGCAGTGCACCCAGGGGGAGAAGCACTGAAGCTTTCTTT
CSAPRGRSTEAFF
>TRBJ1-1|many|TRBV20-1|NA
TGCAGTGCTAGAGATTTGAGCAGGTTGAACACTGAAGCTTTCTTT
CSARDLSRLNTEAFF
>TRBJ1-6|few|TRBV7-2|TRBD1
TGTGCCAGCAGCTTAGGGCAGGGGGCGCGTAATTCACCCCTCCACTTT
CASSLGQGARNSPLHF
>TRBJ2-4|NA|TRBV20-1|NA
TGCAGTGCTGCACGCGTTACTGAGGGTTCCAAAAACATTCAGTACTTC
CSAARVTEGSKNIQYF
>TRBJ2-1|NA|TRBV6-1|NA
TGTGCCAGCAGCCCCCGACTAGGGTGGAATGAGCAGTTCTTC
CASSPRLGWNEQFF
>TRBJ1-2|many|TRBV20-1|NA
TGCAGTGCTAGAGATCGGCGCCGGCCGCTCTATGGCTACACCTTC
CSARDRRRPLYGYTF
>TRBJ2-2|NA|TRBV11-1|NA
TGTGCCAGCAGCTTACAGCGTTCAACCGGGGAGCTGTTTTTT
CASSLQRSTGELFF
>TRBJ1-2|NA|TRBV18|TRBD1
TGTGCCAGCTCACCATTGGTGGGACAGGGGAACTATGGCTACACCTTC
CASSPLVGQGNYGYTF
>TRBJ2-2|many|TRBV6-1|NA
TGTGCCACGAGGGGACGGATTAGACTAGCCGGGGAGCTGTTTTTT
CATRGRIRLAGELFF
>TRBJ1-2|few|TRBV7-9|NA
TGTGCCAGCAGCTTAGAGGGAGTGAACTATGGCTACACCTTC
CASSLEGVNYGYTF
>TRBJ1-4|few|TRBV27|NA
TGTGCCAGCAGTTTAAAAGCAGGACATTGGGAAAAACTGTTTTTT
CASSLKAGHWEKLFF
>TRBJ2-7|many|TRBV30|TRBD1
TGTGCCTGGAGTACTCCGGACAGGGGGCCCTCCTACGAGCAGTACTTC
CAWSTPDRGPSYEQYF
>TRBJ1-2|many|TRBV28|NA
TGTGCCAGCATGACCCCGAGCGCCTATGGCTACACCTTC
CASMTPSAYGYTF
>TRBJ2-7|many|TRBV20-1|NA
TGCAGTGTCGGGACTCTCTACGAGCAGTACTTC
CSVGTLYEQYF
>TRBJ2-7|NA|TRBV27|NA
TGTGCCAGCAGTTTTTTCGGGGGAGGCGTCTACGAGCAGTACTTC
CASSFFGGGVYEQYF
>TRBJ2-3|few|TRBV7-3|NA
TGTGCCAGCAGCTTAGGCGGGTGGGGCACAGATACGCAGTATTTT
CASSLGGWGTDTQYF
>TRBJ2-2|many|TRBV11-2|NA
TGTGCCAGCAGCTTGGGGCCCCCATACACCGGGGAGCTGTTTTTT
CASSLGPPYTGELFF
>TRBJ1-3|many|TRBV2|NA
TGTGCCAGCAGTGATGACGGCTACTCTGGAAACACCATATATTTT
CASSDDGYSGNTIYF
>TRBJ2-1|few|TRBV6-1|NA
TGTGCCAGCAGTTATTCACTAGACGACCGCAATGAGCAGTTCTTC
CASSYSLDDRNEQFF
>TRBJ2-1|many|TRBV7-9|NA
TGTGCCAGCAGCTTAGGGGCTGCCCTACGGGATGAGCAGTTCTTC
CASSLGAALRDEQFF
>TRBJ1-2|NA|TRBV6-5|TRBD1
TGTGCCAGCAGTTACATAGACAGGGTTAACTATGGCTACACCTTC
CASSYIDRVNYGYTF
>TRBJ2-5|many|TRBV12-3/TRBV12-4|NA
TGTGCCAGCAGTTGGACACGCCAAGAGACCCAGTACTTC
CASSWTRQETQYF
>TRBJ2-7|many|TRBV28|TRBD2
TGTGCCAGCAGTCCTGGGGGGGTTCCCTCCTACGAGCAGTACTTC
CASSPGGVPSYEQYF
>TRBJ2-1|NA|TRBV20-1|TRBD2
TGCAGTGCCCCGGGGGGGGGTTACTCCTACAATGAGCAGTTCTTC
CSAPGGGYSYNEQFF
>TRBJ1-1|many|TRBV10-3|TRBD1
TGTGCCATCAGTGGGTCAGGGACAGGGACTTTTGGCACTGAAGCTTTCTTT
CAISGSGTGTFGTEAFF
>TRBJ2-1|NA|TRBV14|TRBD1
TGTGCCAGCAGTGTACGTGACAGGGGCTCCTACAATGAGCAGTTCTTC
CASSVRDRGSYNEQFF
>TRBJ2-7|many|TRBV20-1|TRBD1
TGCAGTGCTAGCCCGGGACAGAGCTTCTACGAGCAGTACTTC
CSASPGQSFYEQYF
>TRBJ2-7|NA|TRBV19|NA
TGTGCCAGTAGTGAATCCGGGCCGCCCAACGAGCAGTACTTC
CASSESGPPNEQYF
>TRBJ2-3|many|TRBV6-1|TRBD2
TGTGCCAGCAGTTGGACTAGCGGGGATACGCAGTATTTT
CASSWTSGDTQYF
>TRBJ2-6|few|TRBV12-3/TRBV12-4|NA
TGTGCCAGCAGTTTTCCTGAAGCTGGGGCCAACGTCCTGACTTTC
CASSFPEAGANVLTF
>TRBJ2-1|few|TRBV20-1|TRBD2
TGCAGTGCTGCCGGGACTAGCGGGAGGAGCTCCTACAATGAGCAGTTCTTC
CSAAGTSGRSSYNEQFF
>TRBJ1-2|NA|TRBV7-8|NA
TGTGCCAGCAGCCCGGAGCAGGCTACCCTCTATGGCTACACCTTC
CASSPEQATLYGYTF
>TRBJ2-7|NA|TRBV19|NA
TGTGCCAGTAGTCCTAACCGACGGGCCTACGAGCAGTACTTC
CASSPNRRAYEQYF
>TRBJ2-3|many|TRBV11-2|TRBD2
TGTGCCAGCAGCCTCCTAGCGGGAGAGGTTGGCACAGATACGCAGTATTTT
CASSLLAGEVGTDTQYF
>TRBJ1-1|NA|TRBV28|NA
TGTGCCATCCAACCCGACGGGAACACTGAAGCTTTCTTT
CAIQPDGNTEAFF
>TRBJ2-7|many|TRBV7-8|NA
TGTGCCAGCAGCCCCGGGACCCAGGGCTACTACGAGCAGTACTTC
CASSPGTQGYYEQYF